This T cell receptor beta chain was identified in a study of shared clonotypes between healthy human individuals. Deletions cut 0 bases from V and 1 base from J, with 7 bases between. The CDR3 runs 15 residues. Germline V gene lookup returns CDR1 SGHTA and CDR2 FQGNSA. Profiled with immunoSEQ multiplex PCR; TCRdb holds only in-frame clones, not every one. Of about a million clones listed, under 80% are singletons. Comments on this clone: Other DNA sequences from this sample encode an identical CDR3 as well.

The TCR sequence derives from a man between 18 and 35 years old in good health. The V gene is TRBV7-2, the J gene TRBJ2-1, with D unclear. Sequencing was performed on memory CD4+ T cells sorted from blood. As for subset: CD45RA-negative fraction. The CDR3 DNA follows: TGTGCCAGCAGCTTAGCGGATGGGTCCTACAATGAGCAGTTCTTC. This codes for CASSLADGSYNEQFF.